This TCR beta chain is drawn from a study of blood T cell repertoires in COVID-19. Study as a whole: The United States, Italy and Spain supplied acute and convalescent COVID-19 samples. The analysed material was cDNA or gDNA that came from T cells, B-cell-depleted T cells, or PBMCs.

The CDR3 loop spans 20 amino acids. V lost 0 bases to trimming and J lost 5 bases; unmatched junction nucleotides: 14. CDR1 LNHNV and CDR2 YYDKDF come from the germline V gene (reference sequence). Per the authors' pipeline: Amplification of reference gene primers was used by the study to estimate nucleated cell counts. Assay: immunoSEQ multiplex PCR; the TCRdb copy retains only in-frame clones and omits some. D and trimming were read from the DNA, whereas the V and J calls and clone size are those reported in that table. The table includes about 120,000 clones, less than 90% detected once. This receptor was identified in an elderly woman with acute or convalescent COVID-19. This chain connects TRBV15 to TRBJ2-2; 11 bases are shared with TRBD1. The source material was peripheral blood. CDR3 in DNA: TGTGCCACCAGCAGAGATCTTGGTTGGACAGGGGGCGAAAAAACCGGGGAGCTGTTTTTT. This sequence encodes CATSRDLGWTGGEKTGELFF.